This T cell receptor (beta chain) appears in the sequencing data of a study of cytomegalovirus exposure and HLA in healthy donors. Study-wide context: In a later analysis, the roughly 120 validation repertoires were reported to have used the same platform as the approximately 620 first-cohort repertoires. Notes on the study in general: Listed as cytomegalovirus-associated were around 160 TCR beta chains.

Comments on this clone: Its antigen remains unidentified.

Germline CDR1 SGHVS, CDR2 FNYEAQ. The CDR3 spans 13 residues. The junction had 4 bases not matched to a gene; V was cut back by 5 bases and J by 5 bases. Using immunoSEQ multiplex PCR, the repertoire was profiled, and TCRdb retains in-frame clones only, with some absent. The sample shows roughly 50,000 clones, roughly nine tenths of them seen only once. This sequence originates from a man aged 18 to 29 in good health and CMV-seronegative. Sequenced sample: PBMCs. V gene TRBV7-6 combines with J gene TRBJ2-3, with 7 bases matching TRBD2. CDR3 sequence: CASSKREVDTQYF. CDR3 DNA sequence: TGTGCCAGCAGCAAGCGGGAAGTAGATACGCAGTATTTT.